A selection of T cell receptor beta chains follows, all from one sample in a study of T cells expressing NK-cell markers. After re-calling the 5' RACE reads, TCRdb lists one entry per CDR3 protein, DNA absent. The sample is made up of 440,000 or so distinct CDR3 sequences, and the top ten hold about 7.3% of it. Source material: blood T cells: a sorted CD56 or NKG2C T cell subset, CD4+ or CD8+ T cells, or bulk PBMC T cells (not recorded which). These receptors came from a woman aged 18-70 years in good health. Each CDR3 is given with its conserved first and last residue.

V gene,J gene,CDR3 protein
TRBV20-1,TRBJ2-1,CSAGTRSGKNEQFF
TRBV30,TRBJ1-5,CAWSTGQNSNQPQHF
TRBV29-1,TRBJ2-3,CSVDVSDTQYF
TRBV5-1,TRBJ2-3,CASSLERWVYTQYF
TRBV12-3/TRBV12-4,TRBJ1-6,CASSFKNSPLHF
TRBV29-1,TRBJ1-2,CSVDLGGYGYTF
TRBV18,TRBJ2-5,CASVKGRYQETQYF
TRBV27,TRBJ1-2,CASSLSKGSGYTF
TRBV5-1,TRBJ1-2,CASKFYSLSNYGYTF
TRBV4-3,TRBJ2-5,CASSQDYTEETQYF
TRBV7-2,TRBJ2-3,CASSLVLSDTQYF
TRBV29-1,TRBJ2-7,CSVDLPGYEQYF
TRBV11-2,TRBJ2-6,CASSPLRGPSGANVLTF
TRBV5-1,TRBJ2-2,CASSLQTANTGELFF
TRBV3-1,TRBJ1-1,CASSQRGQALRAFF
TRBV14,TRBJ1-6,CASSQDVGTAYKSPLHF
TRBV9,TRBJ2-4,CASSVDLKNIQYF
TRBV20-1,TRBJ1-5,CSARGGQGAFRNQPQHF
TRBV21-1,TRBJ2-3,CASRGTDQAHTDTHYF
TRBV2,TRBJ2-7,CASSEPRDRDYEQYF
TRBV18,TRBJ2-2,CASSPRQSNTGELFF
TRBV11-2,TRBJ2-5,CASSSGTGGYETQYF
TRBV5-1,TRBJ2-7,CASSLGRSYEQYF
TRBV5-4,TRBJ2-5,CASSLEQGGGTQYF
TRBV20-1,TRBJ1-1,CSAREAGGGNTEAFF
TRBV19,TRBJ1-1,CASSMTSGVAEAFF
TRBV7-2,TRBJ1-5,CASSLQQHSNQPQHF
TRBV5-1,TRBJ1-1,CATQGGDRGFGTEAFF
TRBV6-5,TRBJ2-5,CASSYVLGETQYF
TRBV20-1,TRBJ2-7,CSARVGLDYEQYF
TRBV10-2,TRBJ2-6,CASSVGVSGANVLTF
TRBV11-2,TRBJ2-1,CASSSDSLLHNEQFF
TRBV4-3,TRBJ1-2,CASSQEWQNYGYTF
TRBV20-1,TRBJ2-3,CSARVGGTDTQYF
TRBV3-1,TRBJ2-7,CASGQGRGYEQYF
TRBV12-3/TRBV12-4,TRBJ1-5,CASSFGERQPQHF
TRBV11-2,TRBJ2-5,CASRPIGTGQETQYF
TRBV20-1,TRBJ2-7,CSAKTNRLAGDYEQYF
TRBV7-2,TRBJ2-1,CASMYGGGVEQFF
TRBV10-3,TRBJ2-1,CAISESAGASGEQFF
TRBV14,TRBJ1-2,CASSPDPNYGYTF
TRBV5-1,TRBJ2-6,CASSFSLSGANVLTF
TRBV20-1,TRBJ2-1,CSASDRVASSEQFF
TRBV2,TRBJ2-2,CASTLENTGELFF
TRBV7-3,TRBJ1-1,CASSFTPGVTEAFF
TRBV4-2,TRBJ1-6,CASSQEGGSYNSPLHF
TRBV24-1,TRBJ2-5,CATSDSLGGQETQYF
TRBV12-3/TRBV12-4,TRBJ2-3,CASSLSRTDTQYF
TRBV27,TRBJ2-7,CASSLSPTRTYEQYF
TRBV12-3/TRBV12-4,TRBJ2-1,CASSSQTGQLSYNEQFF
TRBV29-1,TRBJ1-1,CSVGTAMNTEAFF
TRBV6-2/TRBV6-3,TRBJ2-1,CASSYETSGSNEQFF
TRBV12-3/TRBV12-4,TRBJ2-3,CASSLDRGSRTDTQYF
TRBV20-1,TRBJ2-4,CSAQQGTKNIQYF